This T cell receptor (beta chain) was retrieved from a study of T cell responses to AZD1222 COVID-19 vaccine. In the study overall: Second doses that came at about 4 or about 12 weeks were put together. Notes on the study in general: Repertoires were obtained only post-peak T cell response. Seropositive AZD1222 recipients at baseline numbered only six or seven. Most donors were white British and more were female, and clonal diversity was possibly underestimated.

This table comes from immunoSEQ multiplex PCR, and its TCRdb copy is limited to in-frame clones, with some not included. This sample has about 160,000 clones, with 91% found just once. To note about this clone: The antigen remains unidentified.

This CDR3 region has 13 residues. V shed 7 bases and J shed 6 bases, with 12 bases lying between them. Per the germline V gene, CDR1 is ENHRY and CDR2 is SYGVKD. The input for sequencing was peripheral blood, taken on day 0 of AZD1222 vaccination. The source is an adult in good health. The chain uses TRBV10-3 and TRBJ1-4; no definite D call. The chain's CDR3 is CAIKREMDEKLFF. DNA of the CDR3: TGTGCCATCAAGAGGGAGATGGATGAAAAACTGTTTTTT.